This entry concerns a single T cell receptor (beta chain). The data are from a study of blood T cell repertoires in COVID-19. As for the study in general: Specimens from acute and convalescent COVID-19 originated in the United States, Italy and Spain. In each case, the material was cDNA or gDNA derived from T cells, B-cell-depleted T cells, or PBMCs.

Original analysis: Cell counts per sample came from amplifying reference gene primers. The repertoire was sequenced with immunoSEQ multiplex PCR; TCRdb's copy has only in-frame clones and lacks some. From that table come the V and J calls and clone size; the DNA was used to work out D and trimming. The table has some 200,000 clones, about 86% seen once. CDR1 is MGHRA, CDR2 YSYEKL, per germline. The CDR3 length is 18 residues. The trim removed 2 bases at V and 2 bases at J, leaving 9 bases unmatched. Sequencing was done on a sample of peripheral blood. The source is a woman younger than 45 who had recovered from COVID-19. The chain is built from TRBV4-1 and TRBJ2-2, with TRBD2 identical over 9 bases. CDR3 loop: CASSQQSGTSRNTGELFF. Written as DNA, the CDR3 is TGCGCCAGCAGCCAACAGAGCGGGACTAGCCGAAACACCGGGGAGCTGTTTTTT.